One and the same sample provided the 17 T cell receptor beta chains below, sequenced in a study of post-analysis software for immune sequencing data. Each TCR beta cDNA library carried unique molecular identifiers. TCRdb re-analysed the PCR reads in MiXCR, keeping a single row per CDR3 protein. The table has approximately 690,000 distinct CDR3 sequences, 59% seen once. The antigens of these receptors remain unknown. Whole-study results and caveats: About five TRBV segments were more frequent in patients than controls; TRBV5-6, TRBV5-1 and TRBV20-1 belonged to this group.

The sequenced sample consisted of blood. The source of these receptors is a girl aged 2-9 years with multiple sclerosis.

This clonotype came up a few times. The V and J genes are TRBV4-2 and TRBJ2-7, with 10 bases fitting TRBD2. The trim removed 6 bases at V and 5 bases at J, leaving 13 bases unmatched. Germline lookup yields CDR1 LGHNA and CDR2 YNFKEQ. The CDR3 sequence is 16 residues long. CDR3: CASSNSGRFKVDEQYF. The CDR3 bases are TGTGCCAGCAGTAATAGCGGGAGGTTTAAGGTCGACGAGCAGTACTTC.

The V call is TRBV9, the J call TRBJ2-2; D ambiguous. This CDR3 comprises 15 residues. Germline loops: CDR1 SGDLS, CDR2 YYNGEE. The V and J ends lost 4 bases and 4 bases respectively, with 14 bases between them. The CDR3 region is CASSPPGLSTGELFF. The CDR3 DNA sequence: TGTGCCAGCAGCCCCCCCGGTTTGAGCACCGGGGAGCTGTTTTTT.

A word on this clonotype: Its ends do not fully match the called genes, so a read error is possible. This chain uses TRBV10-3 with TRBJ2-3; the match to TRBD2 covers 9 bases. CDR1 and CDR2 (germline): ENHRY, SYGVKD. The CDR3 runs 14 residues. This CDR3 reads CATGGAGGTDTRYF. In DNA form, the CDR3 reads TGTGCCACCGGCGGAGCGGGGGGCACAGATACGCGGTATTTT.

For this clonotype: At one end the junction does not follow the germline gene, possibly because of a read error. The chain is built from TRBV7-2 and TRBJ1-2; possible D gene TRBD1, 6 bases. There are 14 residues in the CDR3. Germline lookup yields CDR1 SGHTA and CDR2 FQGNSA. CDR3 loop: CASGLVNRDYGYTF. CDR3 nucleotides: TGTGCCAGCGGCTTAGTAAACAGGGACTATGGCTACACCTTC. The full variable domain, in which reference TRBV7-2 and TRBJ1-2 provide the parts outside the CDR3, is GAGVSQSPSNKVTEKGKDVELRCDPISGHTALYWYRQSLGQGLEFLIYFQGNSAPDKSGLPSDRFSAERTGGSVSTLTIQRTQQEDSAVYLCASGLVNRDYGYTFGSGTRLTVV.

In this sample, this clonotype turned up a few times. This chain uses TRBV12-3 or TRBV12-4 with TRBJ2-1; TRBD2 matches 12 bases. V gave up 6 bases and J gave up 10 bases; unmatched junction bases: 7. This CDR3 region has 14 residues. CDR3 amino acids: CASRSSGRANEQFF. CDR3 coding DNA: TGTGCCAGCAGGTCTAGCGGGAGGGCCAACGAGCAGTTCTTC.

Points on this clonotype: One end of the junction is discordant with germline, which a read error may explain. The chain couples TRBV12-3 or TRBV12-4 to TRBJ2-1; D might be TRBD2 (6 bases). The CDR3 runs to 12 residues. The CDR3: CASRRDVDERFF. The CDR3 nucleotides read TGTGCCAGCAGGCGGGACGTGGATGAGCGGTTCTTC.

The rearrangement links TRBV7-2 to TRBJ1-1, with TRBD1 identical over 10 bases. V was clipped by 5 bases and J by 2 bases; unmatched bases: 5. Germline V gene data show CDR1 as SGHTA and CDR2 as FQGNSA. The CDR3 covers 15 residues. CDR3 sequence: CASSPDRGRNTEAFF. The DNA of the CDR3 is TGTGCCAGCAGCCCCGACAGGGGGCGTAACACTGAAGCTTTCTTT. The full variable domain, its missing parts supplied by reference TRBV7-2 and TRBJ1-1, is GAGVSQSPSNKVTEKGKDVELRCDPISGHTALYWYRQSLGQGLEFLIYFQGNSAPDKSGLPSDRFSAERTGGSVSTLTIQRTQQEDSAVYLCASSPDRGRNTEAFFGQGTRLTVV.

This clonotype has a handful of counts. The chain recombines TRBV10-1 with TRBJ2-1; D is unclear. The V gene's germline CDR1 is WNHNN and CDR2 SYGVQD (reference sequence). V was pared by 7 bases and J by 10 bases, with 20 bases between. This CDR3 is built from 14 residues. CDR3 bases: TGCGCCAGCATAATGTCTTTACTACGAGGAGAGCAGTTCTTC. It encodes CASIMSLLRGEQFF.

CDR3 sequence (DNA): TGTGCCAGCAGCCAGACTAGCGACAATGAGCAGTTCTTC. This sequence encodes CASSQTSDNEQFF. This chain joins TRBV3-1 and TRBJ2-1; 8 bases are a match to TRBD2. V lost 3 bases and J lost 5; bases outside the gene matches: 0. Germline loops: CDR1 LGHDT, CDR2 YNNKEL (reference sequence). This CDR3 region has 13 residues.

The chain uses TRBV20-1 and TRBJ2-4; D gene uncertain. Judging by the DNA end, TRBJ2-7 fits better; the J call may be wrong. The CDR3 extends over 13 amino acids. Germline V gene lookup returns CDR1 DFQATT and CDR2 SNEGSKA (reference sequence). The CDR3 region has the DNA TGCAGTGCAAAAAGGTCCCCCGGATACGAGCAGTACTTC. Protein sequence: CSAKRSPGYEQYF.

The chain has TRBV20-1 and TRBJ2-5, with 11 bases lining up with TRBD2. The V segment lost 0 bases and the J segment 2 bases; nucleotides outside the gene matches: 11. Germline V gene lookup returns CDR1 DFQATT and CDR2 SNEGSKA (reference sequence). The CDR3 has 18 residues. The CDR3 DNA is TGCAGTGCTAGAGACCCCGATACTAGACTAGCGGGGCAAGAGACCCAGTACTTC. Protein: CSARDPDTRLAGQETQYF.

This clonotype came up once. The V and J genes are TRBV7-2 and TRBJ1-5; D may be TRBD1 (6 bases). V lost 2 bases, J lost 7 bases, and 15 bases lay in between. The V gene's germline CDR1 is SGHTA and CDR2 FQGNSA. The CDR3 is 15 amino acids. CDR3 region: CASSLWQGKEQPQHF. For the CDR3, the DNA is TGTGCCAGCAGCTTATGGCAGGGGAAGGAACAGCCCCAGCATTTT. Complete variable domain (other parts from reference TRBV7-2 and TRBJ1-5): GAGVSQSPSNKVTEKGKDVELRCDPISGHTALYWYRQSLGQGLEFLIYFQGNSAPDKSGLPSDRFSAERTGGSVSTLTIQRTQQEDSAVYLCASSLWQGKEQPQHFGDGTRLSIL.

V is TRBV10-2 and J is TRBJ2-5; no definite D call. The germline V gene encodes CDR1 WSHSY and CDR2 SAAADI. The CDR3 length is 13 residues. The CDR3 DNA follows: TGCACCATAACGCCGGGCCAGTCGACGGTGCAGTACTTC. This translates into CTITPGQSTVQYF.

V and J are TRBV10-3 and TRBJ1-2; D is undetermined. V lost 4 bases and J 0 bases, leaving 12 bases between the germline ends. Germline CDR1 ENHRY, CDR2 SYGVKD. The CDR3 runs to 15 residues. CDR3 DNA sequence: TGTGCCATCAGTGCGACGGACCTCGCTAACTATGGCTACACCTTC. It yields the protein CAISATDLANYGYTF.

DNA for the CDR3: TGCAGTGCTAGCCCTGCTAGCGGGGTGGGAACAGATACGCAGTATTTT. This encodes CSASPASGVGTDTQYF. This chain uses TRBV20-1 with TRBJ2-3, with 9 bases lining up with TRBD2. The germline V gene has CDR1 DFQATT and CDR2 SNEGSKA (reference sequence). J lost 3 bases, V lost 3 bases, and 10 bases had no gene match. CDR3 length: 16 amino acids.

The chain carries TRBV20-1 and TRBJ2-3; D remains unclear. Deletions cut 1 base from V and 2 bases from J, with 4 bases between. Germline CDR1 and CDR2: DFQATT and SNEGSKA (reference sequence). The CDR3 has 12 residues. In DNA, the CDR3 is TGCAGTGCTAGAGCCAACACAGATACGCAGTATTTT. Amino acid sequence: CSARANTDTQYF.

This clonotype showed up just a few times. The rearrangement links TRBV10-3 to TRBJ2-7, with 10 bases that match TRBD1. J was trimmed by 3 bases and V by 6 bases; bases with no gene match: 5. The CDR3 is 14 residues long. CDR1 is ENHRY, CDR2 SYGVKD, per germline. The CDR3 nucleotides read TGTGCCATCAGACGCGGACAGGGGGACTACGAGCAGTACTTC. Amino acid sequence: CAIRRGQGDYEQYF.